The source of this TCR beta chain is a study of Graves' ophthalmopathy and Graves' hyperthyroidism. Across the study: Peripheral blood was collected at initial diagnosis, before any treatment. Regarding the study as a whole: In blood, most expanded thyroid clonotypes above 0.001 frequency were also detected.

A duration under 3 months, NOSPECS ≥4, CAS ≥3 and moderate-to-severe activity characterized the donors with ophthalmopathy. Other autoimmune diseases, uncontrolled infections, pregnancy or lactation excluded patients from enrollment. With regard to this clonotype: Its antigen is unknown.

The ends lost 10 bases at V and 5 bases at J; junction bases unmatched: 12. This CDR3 is built from 14 residues. Germline CDR1 LNHDA, CDR2 SQIVND (reference sequence). Amplification targeted the TCR beta CDR3 regions, with RNA transcripts as the source material. HTBI-primed first-round RT-PCR preceded second-round multiplex PCR. MiXCR was run by TCRdb on the multiplex PCR reads, yielding one entry per CDR3 protein. This table holds over 45,000 distinct CDR3 sequences, 50% found once. Sequencing input: peripheral blood. The receptor comes from an adult man with Graves' ophthalmopathy. This rearrangement joins TRBV19 to TRBJ2-5; 8 nucleotides align to TRBD2. Here the CDR3 DNA reads TGTGCCACCGACATAGCGGGAAGGAGGGAGACCCAGTACTTC. It yields the protein CATDIAGRRETQYF. Variable domain in full (rest from reference TRBV19 and TRBJ2-5): DGGITQSPKYLFRKEGQNVTLSCEQNLNHDAMYWYRQDPGQGLRLIYYSQIVNDFQKGDIAEGYSVSREKKESFPLTVTSAQKNPTAFYLCATDIAGRRETQYFGPGTRLLVL.